Listed here is a single T cell receptor (beta chain). Its specificity is unknown. The V and J ends lost 5 bases and 4 bases respectively, with 20 bases between them. The CDR3 spans 16 residues. CDR1 is MNHEY and CDR2 is SMNVEV in the germline V gene (reference sequence). The data stem from a study of T cell repertoires in cytomegalovirus infection. Study summary: In the study, CMV epitopes included recently identified HLA-C-restricted and well-studied HLA-B-restricted ones. Based on public TCR beta signatures, there were indications of CMV infection and of a matching HLA type. Whole-study findings and limits: Using cumulative public TCR beta family frequency, the authors identified those who carried CMV together with the relevant HLA. Ex vivo responses were dominated by HLA-C-restricted CMV-specific TCR beta clonotypes.

In TCRdb, the reads were re-called with MiXCR into one record per CDR3 protein. The table includes about 920,000 distinct CDR3 sequences, roughly 31% detected once. The sample consisted of cultured CD8+ T cells from PBMCs, taken from culture after CMV antigen stimulation. The TCR was taken from a human donor in good health (CMV status not recorded). Some clones in this sample may be carry-over from other donors' samples. This rearrangement joins TRBV27 to TRBJ1-1; no definite D call. CDR3 DNA sequence: TGTGCCAGCAGTGCCCCCAAGCGAGGGCACGGCACTGAAGCTTTCTTT. Encoded protein: CASSAPKRGHGTEAFF.